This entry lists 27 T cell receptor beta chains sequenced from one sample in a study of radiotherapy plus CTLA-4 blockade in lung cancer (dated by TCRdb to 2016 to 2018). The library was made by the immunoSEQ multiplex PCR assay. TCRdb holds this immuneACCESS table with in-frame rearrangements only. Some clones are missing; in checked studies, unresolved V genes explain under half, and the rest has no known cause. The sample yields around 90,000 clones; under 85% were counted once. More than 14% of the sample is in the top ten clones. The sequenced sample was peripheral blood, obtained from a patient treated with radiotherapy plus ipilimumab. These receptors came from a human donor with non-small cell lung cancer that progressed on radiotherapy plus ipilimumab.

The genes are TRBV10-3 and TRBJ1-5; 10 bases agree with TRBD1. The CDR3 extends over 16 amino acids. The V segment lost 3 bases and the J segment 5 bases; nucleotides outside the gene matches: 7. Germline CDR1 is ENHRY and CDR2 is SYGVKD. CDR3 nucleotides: TGTGCCATCAGTGACGGGGACAGGGGTCGCGATCAGCCCCAGCATTTT. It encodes CAISDGDRGRDQPQHF.

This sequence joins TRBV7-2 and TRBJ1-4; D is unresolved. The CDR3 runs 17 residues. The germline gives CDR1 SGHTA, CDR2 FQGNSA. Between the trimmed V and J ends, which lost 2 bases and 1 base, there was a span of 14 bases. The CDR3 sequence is CASSLMQGLLTNEKLFF. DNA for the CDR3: TGTGCCAGCAGCTTAATGCAAGGCTTGTTAACTAATGAAAAACTGTTTTTT.

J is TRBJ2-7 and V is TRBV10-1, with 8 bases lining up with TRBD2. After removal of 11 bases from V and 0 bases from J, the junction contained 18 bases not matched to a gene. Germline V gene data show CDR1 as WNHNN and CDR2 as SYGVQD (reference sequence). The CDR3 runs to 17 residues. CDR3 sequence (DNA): TGCGCCGAACACGACTACCCAAGCGGGAGCACCTCCTACGAGCAGTACTTC. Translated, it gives CAEHDYPSGSTSYEQYF.

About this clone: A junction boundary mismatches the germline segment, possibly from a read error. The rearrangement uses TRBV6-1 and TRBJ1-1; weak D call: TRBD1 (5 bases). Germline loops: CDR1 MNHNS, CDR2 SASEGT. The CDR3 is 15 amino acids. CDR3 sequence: CASSEGRGWNTEALF. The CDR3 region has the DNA TGTGCCAGCAGTGAAGGTCGGGGGTGGAACACTGAAGCTCTCTTT.

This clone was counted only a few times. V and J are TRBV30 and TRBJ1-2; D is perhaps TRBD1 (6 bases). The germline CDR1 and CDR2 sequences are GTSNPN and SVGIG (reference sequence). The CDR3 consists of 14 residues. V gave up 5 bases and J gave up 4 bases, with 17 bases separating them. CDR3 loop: CAWALVGGSYGYTF. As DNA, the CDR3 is TGTGCCTGGGCCCTGGTTGGGGGCAGCTATGGCTACACCTTC.

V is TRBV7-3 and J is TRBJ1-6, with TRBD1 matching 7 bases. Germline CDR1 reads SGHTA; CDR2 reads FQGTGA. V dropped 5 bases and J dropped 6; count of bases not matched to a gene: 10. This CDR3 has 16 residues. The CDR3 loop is CASSGRTGPTNSPLHF. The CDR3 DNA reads TGTGCCAGCAGCGGAAGGACAGGACCTACTAATTCACCCCTCCACTTT.

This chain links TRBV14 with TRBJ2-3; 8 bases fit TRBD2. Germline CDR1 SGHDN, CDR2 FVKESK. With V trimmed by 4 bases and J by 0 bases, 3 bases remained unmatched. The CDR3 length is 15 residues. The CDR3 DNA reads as TGTGCCAGCAGCCTTAGCGGGGTTAGCACAGATACGCAGTATTTT. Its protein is CASSLSGVSTDTQYF.

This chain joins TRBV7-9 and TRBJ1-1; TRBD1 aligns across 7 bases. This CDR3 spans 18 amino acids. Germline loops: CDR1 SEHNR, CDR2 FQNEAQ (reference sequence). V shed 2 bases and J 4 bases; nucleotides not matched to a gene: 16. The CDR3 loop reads CASSLIYDRVPESTEAFF. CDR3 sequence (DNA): TGTGCCAGCAGCTTAATATACGACAGGGTTCCGGAGTCCACTGAAGCTTTCTTT.

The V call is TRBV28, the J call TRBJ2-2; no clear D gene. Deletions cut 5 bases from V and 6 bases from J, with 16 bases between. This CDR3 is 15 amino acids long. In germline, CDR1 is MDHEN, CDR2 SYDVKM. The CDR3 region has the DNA TGTGCCAGCAGTCGCGAAGGAGAGTACGCCGGGGAGCTGTTTTTT. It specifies CASSREGEYAGELFF.

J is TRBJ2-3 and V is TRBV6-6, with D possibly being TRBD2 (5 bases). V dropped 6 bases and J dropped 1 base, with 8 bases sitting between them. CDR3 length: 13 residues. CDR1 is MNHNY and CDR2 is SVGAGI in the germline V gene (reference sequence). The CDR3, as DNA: TGTGCCAGCAGCCCCGGGGGCACAGATACGCAGTATTTT. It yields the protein CASSPGGTDTQYF.

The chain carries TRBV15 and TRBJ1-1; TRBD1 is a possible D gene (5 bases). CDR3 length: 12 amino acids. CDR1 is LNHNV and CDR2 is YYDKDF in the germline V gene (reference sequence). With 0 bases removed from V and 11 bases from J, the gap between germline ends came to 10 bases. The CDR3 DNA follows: TGTGCCACCAGCAGAGAGGGGGTGGTGGCTTTCTTT. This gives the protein CATSREGVVAFF.

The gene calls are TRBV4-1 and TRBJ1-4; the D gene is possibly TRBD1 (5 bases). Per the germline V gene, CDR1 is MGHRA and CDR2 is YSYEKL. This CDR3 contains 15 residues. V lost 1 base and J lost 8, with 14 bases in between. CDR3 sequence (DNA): TGCGCCAGCAGCCAAGGGACTTCAGGGAGAGAAAAACTGTTTTTT. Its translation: CASSQGTSGREKLFF.

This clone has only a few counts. DNA for the CDR3: TGTGCCAGCAGCTCTAGCGGGATGGTAACAGATACGCAGTATTTT. This translates into CASSSSGMVTDTQYF. The V gene is TRBV7-2, the J gene TRBJ2-3; the match to TRBD2 covers 9 bases. The CDR3 length is 15 residues. CDR1 SGHTA and CDR2 FQGNSA come from the germline V gene. J gave up 3 bases and V 4 bases, and 5 bases lay outside the gene matches.

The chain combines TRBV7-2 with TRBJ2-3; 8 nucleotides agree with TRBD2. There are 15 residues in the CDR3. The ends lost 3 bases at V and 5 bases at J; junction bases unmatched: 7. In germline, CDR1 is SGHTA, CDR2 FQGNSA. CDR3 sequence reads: CASSLTAGGVDTQYF. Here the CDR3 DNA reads TGTGCCAGCAGCTTGACGGCGGGGGGAGTAGATACGCAGTATTTT.

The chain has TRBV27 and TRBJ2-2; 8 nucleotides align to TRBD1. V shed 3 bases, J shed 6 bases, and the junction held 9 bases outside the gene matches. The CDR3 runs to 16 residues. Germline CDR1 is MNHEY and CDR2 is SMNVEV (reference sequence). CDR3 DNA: TGTGCCAGCAGTTTCATAAGGACAGGGAGTTCCGGGGAGCTGTTTTTT. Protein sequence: CASSFIRTGSSGELFF.

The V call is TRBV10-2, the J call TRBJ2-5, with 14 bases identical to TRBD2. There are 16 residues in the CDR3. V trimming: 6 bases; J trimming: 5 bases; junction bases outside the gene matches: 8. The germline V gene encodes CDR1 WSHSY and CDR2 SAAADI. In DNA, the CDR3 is TGCGCCAGCAGCGACAGGGGGACTAGCGGGAGTGAGACCCAGTACTTC. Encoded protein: CASSDRGTSGSETQYF.

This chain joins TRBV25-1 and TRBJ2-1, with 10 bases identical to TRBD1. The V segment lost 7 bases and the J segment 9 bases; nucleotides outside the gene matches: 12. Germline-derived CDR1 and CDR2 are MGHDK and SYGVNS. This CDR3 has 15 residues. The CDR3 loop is CASTLPGTGVSEQFF. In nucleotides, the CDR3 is TGTGCCAGCACCCTACCCGGGACAGGGGTTAGTGAGCAGTTCTTC. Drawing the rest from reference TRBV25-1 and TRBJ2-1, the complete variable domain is EADIYQTPRYLVIGTGKKITLECSQTMGHDKMYWYQQDPGMELHLIHYSYGVNSTEKGDLSSESTVSRIRTEHFPLTLESARPSHTSQYLCASTLPGTGVSEQFFGPGTRLTVL.

The CDR3 coding sequence is TGTGCCAGCAGCTTATCAGGCTATGGCTACACCTTC. It encodes CASSLSGYGYTF. The genes are TRBV11-3 and TRBJ1-2; D unclear. Germline V CDR1 and CDR2: SGHNT, YENEEA. Between the trimmed V and J ends, which lost 2 bases and 4 bases, there was a span of 5 bases. This CDR3 has 12 amino acids.

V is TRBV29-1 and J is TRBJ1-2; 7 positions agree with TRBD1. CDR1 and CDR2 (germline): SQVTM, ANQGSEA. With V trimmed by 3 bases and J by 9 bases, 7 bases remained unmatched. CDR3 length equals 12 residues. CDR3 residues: CSVEGQPGSYTF. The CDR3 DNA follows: TGCAGCGTTGAGGGACAGCCGGGGAGCTACACCTTC.

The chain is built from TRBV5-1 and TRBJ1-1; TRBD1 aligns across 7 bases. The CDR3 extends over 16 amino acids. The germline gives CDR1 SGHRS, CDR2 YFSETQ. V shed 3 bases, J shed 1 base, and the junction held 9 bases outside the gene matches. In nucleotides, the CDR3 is TGCGCCAGCAGCTCCGGGACAGACCTGAGGAACACTGAAGCTTTCTTT. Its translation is CASSSGTDLRNTEAFF.

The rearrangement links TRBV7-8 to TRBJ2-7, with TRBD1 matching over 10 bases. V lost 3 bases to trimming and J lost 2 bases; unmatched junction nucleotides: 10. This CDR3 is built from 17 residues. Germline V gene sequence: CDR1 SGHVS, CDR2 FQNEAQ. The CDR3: CASSFTRDRGLTYEQYF. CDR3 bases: TGTGCCAGCAGCTTCACTCGGGACAGGGGACTAACCTACGAGCAGTACTTC.

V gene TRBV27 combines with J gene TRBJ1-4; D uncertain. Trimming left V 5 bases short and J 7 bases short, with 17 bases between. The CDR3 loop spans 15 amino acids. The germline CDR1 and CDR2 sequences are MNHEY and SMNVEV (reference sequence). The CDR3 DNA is TGTGCCAGCAGTCCTGGGAGAGGGAGCGCTGAAAAACTGTTTTTT. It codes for CASSPGRGSAEKLFF.

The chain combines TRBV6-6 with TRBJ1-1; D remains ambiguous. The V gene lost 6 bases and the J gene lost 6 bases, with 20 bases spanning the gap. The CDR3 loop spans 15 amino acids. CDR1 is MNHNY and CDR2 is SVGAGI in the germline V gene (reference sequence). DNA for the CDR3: TGTGCCAGCAGAGGGCCTCGCGGTGGAATGTCTGAAGCTTTCTTT. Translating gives CASRGPRGGMSEAFF.

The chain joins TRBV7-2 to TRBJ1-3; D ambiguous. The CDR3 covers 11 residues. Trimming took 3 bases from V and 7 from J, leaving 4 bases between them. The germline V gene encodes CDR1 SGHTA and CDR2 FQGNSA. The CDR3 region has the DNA TGTGCCAGCAGCTTTGGGAACACCATATATTTT. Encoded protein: CASSFGNTIYF.

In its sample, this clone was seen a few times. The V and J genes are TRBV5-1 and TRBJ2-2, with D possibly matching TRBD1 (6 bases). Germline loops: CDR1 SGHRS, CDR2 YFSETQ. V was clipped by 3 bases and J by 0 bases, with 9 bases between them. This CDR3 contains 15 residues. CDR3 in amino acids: CASSWDNPNTGELFF. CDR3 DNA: TGCGCCAGCAGCTGGGACAACCCGAACACCGGGGAGCTGTTTTTT.

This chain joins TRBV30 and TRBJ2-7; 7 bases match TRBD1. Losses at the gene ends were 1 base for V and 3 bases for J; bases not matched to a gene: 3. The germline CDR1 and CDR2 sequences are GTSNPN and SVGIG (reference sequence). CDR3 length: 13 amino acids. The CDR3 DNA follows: TGTGCCTGGAGTGGACAGGGAAACTACGAGCAGTACTTC. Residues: CAWSGQGNYEQYF.

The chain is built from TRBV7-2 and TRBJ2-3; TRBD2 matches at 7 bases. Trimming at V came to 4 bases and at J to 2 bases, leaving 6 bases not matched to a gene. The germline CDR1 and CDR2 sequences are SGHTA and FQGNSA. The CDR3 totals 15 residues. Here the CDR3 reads CASSSGGFHTDTQYF. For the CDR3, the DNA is TGTGCCAGCAGCTCCGGGGGGTTCCACACAGATACGCAGTATTTT.